The entry that follows covers one T cell receptor (beta chain) sequence. This entry is derived from a study of Ad26.COV2.S vaccination and SARS-CoV-2 variants. Germline values: CDR1 SGHTA, CDR2 FQGNSA. There are 14 residues in the CDR3. V lost 2 bases and J 9 bases, leaving 14 bases between the germline ends. TCRdb's table, derived via immunoSEQ multiplex PCR, lists solely in-frame clones and lacks some. In the table there are hundreds of thousands of clones, about nine tenths of which are singletons. Specified treatment: around 19 received Ad26.COV2.S at low or high dose, single or two shots; 5 received placebo; per-sample allocation not given. The study sampled participants on day 63 after the first vaccine or placebo injection.

The rearrangement uses TRBV7-2 and TRBJ1-5; possibly TRBD1 for D (6 bases). The sample consisted of peripheral blood, taken in a trial of Ad26.COV2.S vaccine versus placebo. This sequence originates from a person aged 18-65 years who received the Ad26.COV2.S COVID-19 vaccine or a placebo. Here the CDR3 reads CASSLWDTSGPQHF. The DNA for the CDR3 is TGTGCCAGCAGCTTATGGGACACCTCAGGGCCCCAGCATTTT.